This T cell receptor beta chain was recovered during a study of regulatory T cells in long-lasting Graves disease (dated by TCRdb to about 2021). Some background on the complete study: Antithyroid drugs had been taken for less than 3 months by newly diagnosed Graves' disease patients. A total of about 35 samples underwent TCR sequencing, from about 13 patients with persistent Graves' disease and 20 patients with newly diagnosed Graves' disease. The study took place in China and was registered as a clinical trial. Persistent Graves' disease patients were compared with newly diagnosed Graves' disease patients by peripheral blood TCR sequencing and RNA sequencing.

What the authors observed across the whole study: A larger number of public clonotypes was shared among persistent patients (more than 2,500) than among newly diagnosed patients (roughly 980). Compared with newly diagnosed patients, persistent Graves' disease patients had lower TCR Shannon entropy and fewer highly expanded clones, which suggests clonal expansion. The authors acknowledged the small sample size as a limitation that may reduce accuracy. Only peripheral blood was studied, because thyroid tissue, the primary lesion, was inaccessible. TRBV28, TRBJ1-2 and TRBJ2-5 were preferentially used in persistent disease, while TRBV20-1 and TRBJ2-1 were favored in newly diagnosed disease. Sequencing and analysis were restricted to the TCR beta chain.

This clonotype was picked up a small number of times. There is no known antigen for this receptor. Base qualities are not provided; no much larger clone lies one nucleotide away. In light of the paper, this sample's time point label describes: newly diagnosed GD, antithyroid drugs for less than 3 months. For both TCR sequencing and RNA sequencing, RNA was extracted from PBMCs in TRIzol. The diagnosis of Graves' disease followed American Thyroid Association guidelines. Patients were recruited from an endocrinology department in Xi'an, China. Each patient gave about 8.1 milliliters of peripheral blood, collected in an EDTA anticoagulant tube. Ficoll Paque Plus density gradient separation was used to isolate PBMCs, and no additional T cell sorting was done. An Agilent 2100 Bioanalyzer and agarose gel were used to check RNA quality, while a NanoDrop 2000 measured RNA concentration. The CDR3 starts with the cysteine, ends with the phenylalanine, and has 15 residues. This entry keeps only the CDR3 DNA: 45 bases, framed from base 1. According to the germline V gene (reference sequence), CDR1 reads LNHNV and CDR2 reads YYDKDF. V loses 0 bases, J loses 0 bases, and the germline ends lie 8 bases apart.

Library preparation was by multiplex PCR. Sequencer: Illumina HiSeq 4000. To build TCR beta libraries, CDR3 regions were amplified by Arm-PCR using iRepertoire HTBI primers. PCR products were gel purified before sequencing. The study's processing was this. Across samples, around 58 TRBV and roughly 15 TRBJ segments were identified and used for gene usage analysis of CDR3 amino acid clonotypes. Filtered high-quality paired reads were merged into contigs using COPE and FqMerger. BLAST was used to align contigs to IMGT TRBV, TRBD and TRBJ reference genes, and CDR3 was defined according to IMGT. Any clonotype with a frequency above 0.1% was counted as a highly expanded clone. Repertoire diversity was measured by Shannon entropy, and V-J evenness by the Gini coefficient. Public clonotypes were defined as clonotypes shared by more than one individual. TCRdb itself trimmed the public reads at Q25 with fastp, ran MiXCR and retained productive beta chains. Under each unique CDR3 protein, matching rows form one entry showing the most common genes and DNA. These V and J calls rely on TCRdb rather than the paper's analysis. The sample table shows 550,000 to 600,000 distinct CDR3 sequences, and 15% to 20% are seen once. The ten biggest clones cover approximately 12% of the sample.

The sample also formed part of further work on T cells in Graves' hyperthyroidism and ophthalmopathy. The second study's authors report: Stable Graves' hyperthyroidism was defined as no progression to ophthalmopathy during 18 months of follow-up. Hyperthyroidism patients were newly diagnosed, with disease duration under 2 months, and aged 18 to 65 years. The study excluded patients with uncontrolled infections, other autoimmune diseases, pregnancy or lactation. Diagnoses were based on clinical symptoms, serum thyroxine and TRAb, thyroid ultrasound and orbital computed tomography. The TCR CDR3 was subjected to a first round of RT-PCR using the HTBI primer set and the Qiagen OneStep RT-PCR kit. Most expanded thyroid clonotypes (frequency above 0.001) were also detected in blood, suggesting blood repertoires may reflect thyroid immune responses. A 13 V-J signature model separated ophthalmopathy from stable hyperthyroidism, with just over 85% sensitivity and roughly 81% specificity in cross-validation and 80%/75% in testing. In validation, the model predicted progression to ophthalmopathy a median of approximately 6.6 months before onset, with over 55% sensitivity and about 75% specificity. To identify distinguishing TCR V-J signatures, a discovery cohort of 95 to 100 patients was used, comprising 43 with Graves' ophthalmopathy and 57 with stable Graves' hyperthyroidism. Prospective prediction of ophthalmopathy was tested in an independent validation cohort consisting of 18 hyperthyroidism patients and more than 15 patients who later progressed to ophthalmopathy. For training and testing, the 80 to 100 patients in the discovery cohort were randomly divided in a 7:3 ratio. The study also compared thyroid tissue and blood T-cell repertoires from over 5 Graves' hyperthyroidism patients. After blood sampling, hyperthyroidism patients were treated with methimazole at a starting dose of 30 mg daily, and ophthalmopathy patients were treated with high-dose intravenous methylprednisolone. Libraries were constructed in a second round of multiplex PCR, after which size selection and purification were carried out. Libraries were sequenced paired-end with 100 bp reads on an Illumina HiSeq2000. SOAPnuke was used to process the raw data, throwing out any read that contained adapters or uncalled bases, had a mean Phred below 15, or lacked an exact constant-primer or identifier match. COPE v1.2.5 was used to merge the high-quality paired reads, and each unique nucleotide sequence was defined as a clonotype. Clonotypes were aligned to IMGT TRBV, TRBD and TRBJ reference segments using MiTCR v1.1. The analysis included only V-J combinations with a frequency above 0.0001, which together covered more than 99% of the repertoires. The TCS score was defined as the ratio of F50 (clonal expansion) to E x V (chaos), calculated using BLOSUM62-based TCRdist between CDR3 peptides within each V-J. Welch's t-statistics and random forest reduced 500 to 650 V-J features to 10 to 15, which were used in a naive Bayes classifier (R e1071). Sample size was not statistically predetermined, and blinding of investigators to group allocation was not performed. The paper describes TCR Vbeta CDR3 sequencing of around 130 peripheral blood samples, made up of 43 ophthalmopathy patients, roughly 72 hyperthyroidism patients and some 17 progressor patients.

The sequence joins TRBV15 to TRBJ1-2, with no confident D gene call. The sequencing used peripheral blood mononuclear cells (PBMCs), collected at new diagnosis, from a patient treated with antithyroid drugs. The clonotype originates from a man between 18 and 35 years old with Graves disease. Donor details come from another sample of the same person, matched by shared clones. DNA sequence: TGTGCCACCAGCAGAGACAAGACTTCTAACTATGGCTACACCTTC. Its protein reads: CATSRDKTSNYGYTF.